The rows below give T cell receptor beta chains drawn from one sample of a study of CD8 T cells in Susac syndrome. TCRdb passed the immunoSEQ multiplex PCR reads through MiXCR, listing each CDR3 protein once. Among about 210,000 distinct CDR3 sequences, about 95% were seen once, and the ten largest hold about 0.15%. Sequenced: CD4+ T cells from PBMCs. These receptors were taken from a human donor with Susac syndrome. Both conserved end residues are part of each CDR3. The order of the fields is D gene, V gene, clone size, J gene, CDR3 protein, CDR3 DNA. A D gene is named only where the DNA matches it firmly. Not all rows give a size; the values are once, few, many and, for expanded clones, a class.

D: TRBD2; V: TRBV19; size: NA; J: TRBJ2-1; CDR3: CASSISSGKHNEQFF; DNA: TGTGCCAGTAGCATCTCTAGCGGCAAACACAATGAGCAGTTCTTC
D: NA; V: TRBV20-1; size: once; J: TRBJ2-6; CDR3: CSARDLGRSGANVLTF; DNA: TGCAGTGCTAGAGATCTGGGCAGATCTGGGGCCAACGTCCTGACTTTC
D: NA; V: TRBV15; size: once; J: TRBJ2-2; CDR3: CATSRDPTGELFF; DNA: TGTGCCACCAGCAGAGATCCTACCGGGGAGCTGTTTTTT
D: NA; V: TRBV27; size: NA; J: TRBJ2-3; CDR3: CASSLSIGPRTDTQYF; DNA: TGTGCCAGCAGTTTATCGATCGGACCAAGGACAGATACGCAGTATTTT
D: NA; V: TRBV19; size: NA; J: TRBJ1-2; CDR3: CASSIFGRNNYGYTF; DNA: TGTGCCAGTAGTATTTTTGGCCGGAATAACTATGGCTACACCTTC
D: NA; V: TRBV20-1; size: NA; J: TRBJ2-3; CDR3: CSARVHGAGLRNTQYF; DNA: TGCAGTGCTAGAGTACATGGGGCCGGGTTGAGGAATACGCAGTATTTT
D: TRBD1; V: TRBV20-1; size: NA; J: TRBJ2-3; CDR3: CSARQGEGTDTQYF; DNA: TGCAGTGCTAGACAGGGGGAAGGGACAGATACGCAGTATTTT
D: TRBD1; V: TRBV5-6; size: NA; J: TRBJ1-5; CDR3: CASSAGQPGENQPQHF; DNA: TGTGCCAGCAGCGCGGGACAGCCCGGGGAAAATCAGCCCCAGCATTTT
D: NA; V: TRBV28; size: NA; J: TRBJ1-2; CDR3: CASSLRAVYGYTF; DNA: TGTGCCAGCAGTTTAAGAGCAGTCTATGGCTACACCTTC
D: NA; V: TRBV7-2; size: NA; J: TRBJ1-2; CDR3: CASSLAFGGYTF; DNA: TGTGCCAGCAGCCTCGCCTTTGGTGGCTACACCTTC
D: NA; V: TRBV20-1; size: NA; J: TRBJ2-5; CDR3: CSASYRAETQYF; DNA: TGCAGTGCTAGTTACCGGGCAGAGACCCAGTACTTC
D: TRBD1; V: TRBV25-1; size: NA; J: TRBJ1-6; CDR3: CASRDRTGENSPLHF; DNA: TGTGCCAGCAGAGACCGGACAGGGGAAAATTCACCCCTCCACTTT
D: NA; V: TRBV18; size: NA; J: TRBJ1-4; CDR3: CASSPLQEKLFF; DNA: TGTGCCAGCTCACCCCTCCAGGAAAAACTGTTTTTT
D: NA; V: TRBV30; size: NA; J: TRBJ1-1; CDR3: CAWRMKTEMNTEAFF; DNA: TGTGCCTGGAGGATGAAAACAGAGATGAACACTGAAGCTTTCTTT
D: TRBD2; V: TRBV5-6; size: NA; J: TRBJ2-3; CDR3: CASSFGSGGRTSTDTQYF; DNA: TGTGCCAGCAGCTTCGGTAGCGGGGGGCGGACTAGCACAGATACGCAGTATTTT
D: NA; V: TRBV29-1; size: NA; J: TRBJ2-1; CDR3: CSVGSVTNYNEQFF; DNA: TGCAGCGTGGGGAGTGTCACCAACTACAATGAGCAGTTCTTC
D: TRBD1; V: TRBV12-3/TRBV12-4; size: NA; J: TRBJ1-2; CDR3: CASSLKGQPNGYTF; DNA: TGTGCCAGCAGTTTAAAGGGACAGCCCAATGGCTACACCTTC
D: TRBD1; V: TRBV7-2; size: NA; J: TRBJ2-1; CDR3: CASSSDRGLYNEQFF; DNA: TGTGCCAGCAGCTCAGACAGGGGGCTCTACAATGAGCAGTTCTTC
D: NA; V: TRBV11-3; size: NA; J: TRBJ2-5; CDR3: CASSRGTANQETQYF; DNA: TGTGCCAGCAGCCGCGGGACAGCCAACCAAGAGACCCAGTACTTC
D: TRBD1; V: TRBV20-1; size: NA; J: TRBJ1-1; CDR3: CSARTGSTEAFF; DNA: TGCAGTGCAAGGACAGGGAGCACTGAAGCTTTCTTT
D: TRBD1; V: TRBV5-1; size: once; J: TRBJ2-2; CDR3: CASSLAVGGGTGELFF; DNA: TGCGCCAGCAGCTTGGCCGTAGGGGGCGGCACCGGGGAGCTGTTTTTT
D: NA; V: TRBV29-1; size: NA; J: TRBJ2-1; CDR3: CSVTRYGGDNEQFF; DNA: TGCAGCGTTACAAGGTACGGGGGAGACAATGAGCAGTTCTTC
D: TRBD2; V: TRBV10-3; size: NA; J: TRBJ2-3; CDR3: CAISDKRGGTDTQYF; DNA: TGTGCCATCAGTGATAAGCGGGGGGGCACAGATACGCAGTATTTT
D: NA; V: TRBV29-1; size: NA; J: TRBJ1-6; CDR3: CSVGGYGSPLHF; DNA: TGCAGCGTGGGAGGATACGGATCACCCCTCCACTTT
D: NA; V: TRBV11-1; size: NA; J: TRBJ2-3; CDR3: CASSPRGGASTDTQYF; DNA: TGTGCCAGCAGCCCCCGTGGCGGGGCTAGCACAGATACGCAGTATTTT
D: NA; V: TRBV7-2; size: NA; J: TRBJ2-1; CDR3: CASGNPSSYNEQFF; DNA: TGTGCCAGCGGGAACCCGAGCTCCTACAATGAGCAGTTCTTC
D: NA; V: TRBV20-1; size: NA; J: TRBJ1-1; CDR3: CSAVRGEAFF; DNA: TGCAGTGCTGTCAGGGGTGAAGCTTTCTTT
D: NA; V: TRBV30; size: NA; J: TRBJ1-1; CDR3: CAWSALNTEAFF; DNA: TGTGCCTGGAGTGCCCTGAACACTGAAGCTTTCTTT
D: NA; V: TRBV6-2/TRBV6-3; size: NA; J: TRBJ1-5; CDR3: CASSSSRTGGQPQHF; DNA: TGTGCCAGCAGTTCAAGTCGGACGGGGGGTCAGCCCCAGCATTTT